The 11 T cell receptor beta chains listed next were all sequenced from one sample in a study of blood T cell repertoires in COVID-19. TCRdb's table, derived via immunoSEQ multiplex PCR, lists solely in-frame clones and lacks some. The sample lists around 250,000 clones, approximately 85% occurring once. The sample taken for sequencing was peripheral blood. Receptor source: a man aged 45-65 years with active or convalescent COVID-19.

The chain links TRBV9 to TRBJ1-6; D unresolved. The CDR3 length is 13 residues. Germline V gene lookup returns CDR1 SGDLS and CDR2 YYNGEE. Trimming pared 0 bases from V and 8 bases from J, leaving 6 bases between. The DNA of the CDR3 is TGTGCCAGCAGCGTAGTCGGGGATTCACCCCTCCACTTT. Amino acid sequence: CASSVVGDSPLHF.

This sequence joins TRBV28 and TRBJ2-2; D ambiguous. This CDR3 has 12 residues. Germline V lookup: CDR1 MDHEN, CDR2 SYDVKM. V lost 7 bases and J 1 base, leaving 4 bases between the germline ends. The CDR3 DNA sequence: TGTGCCAGCACCCTGAACACCGGGGAGCTGTTTTTT. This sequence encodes CASTLNTGELFF.

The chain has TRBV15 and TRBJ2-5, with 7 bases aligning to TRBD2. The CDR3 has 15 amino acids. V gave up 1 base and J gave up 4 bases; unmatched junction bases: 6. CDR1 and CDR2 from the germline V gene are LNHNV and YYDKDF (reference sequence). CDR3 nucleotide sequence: TGTGCCACCAGCAGAGGTCAGGCGGGAGTAGAGACCCAGTACTTC. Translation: CATSRGQAGVETQYF.

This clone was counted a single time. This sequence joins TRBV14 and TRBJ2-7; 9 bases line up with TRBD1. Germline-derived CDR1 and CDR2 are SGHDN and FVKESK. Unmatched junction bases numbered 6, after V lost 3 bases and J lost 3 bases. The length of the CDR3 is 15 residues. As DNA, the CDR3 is TGTGCCAGCAGCCAGGCCGGGACAGGGTTCTACGAGCAGTACTTC. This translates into CASSQAGTGFYEQYF.

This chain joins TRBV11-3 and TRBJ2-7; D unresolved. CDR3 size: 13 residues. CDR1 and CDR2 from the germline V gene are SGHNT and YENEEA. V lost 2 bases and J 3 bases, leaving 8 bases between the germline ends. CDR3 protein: CASSLYHGYEQYF. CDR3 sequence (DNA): TGTGCCAGCAGCTTATACCACGGCTACGAGCAGTACTTC.

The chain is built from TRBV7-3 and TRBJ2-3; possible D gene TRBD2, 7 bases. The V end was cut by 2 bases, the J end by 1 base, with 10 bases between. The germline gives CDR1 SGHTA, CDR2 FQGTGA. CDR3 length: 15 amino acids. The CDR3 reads CASSLGGGRTDTQYF. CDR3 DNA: TGTGCCAGCAGCTTAGGCGGGGGCCGCACAGATACGCAGTATTTT.

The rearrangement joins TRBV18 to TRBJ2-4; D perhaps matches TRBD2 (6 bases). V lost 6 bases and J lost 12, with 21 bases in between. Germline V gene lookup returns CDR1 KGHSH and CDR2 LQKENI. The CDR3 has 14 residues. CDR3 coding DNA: TGTGCCAGCTCGCTAGGGAGGCCCCCGGATAATCAGTACTTC. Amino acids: CASSLGRPPDNQYF. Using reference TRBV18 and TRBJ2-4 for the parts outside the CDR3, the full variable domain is NAGVMQNPRHLVRRRGQEARLRCSPMKGHSHVYWYRQLPEEGLKFMVYLQKENIIDESGMPKERFSAEFPKEGPSILRIQQVVRGDSAAYFCASSLGRPPDNQYFGAGTRLSVL.

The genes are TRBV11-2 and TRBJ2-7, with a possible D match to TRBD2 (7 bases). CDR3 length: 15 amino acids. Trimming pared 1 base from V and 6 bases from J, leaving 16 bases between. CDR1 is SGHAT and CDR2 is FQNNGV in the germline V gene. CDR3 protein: CASSLVGGGVLEQYF. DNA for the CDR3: TGTGCCAGCAGCTTAGTAGGCGGGGGCGTACTCGAGCAGTACTTC.

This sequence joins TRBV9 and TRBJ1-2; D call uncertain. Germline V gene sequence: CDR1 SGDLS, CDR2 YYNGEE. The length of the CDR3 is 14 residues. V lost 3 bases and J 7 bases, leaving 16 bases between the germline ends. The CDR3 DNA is TGTGCCAGCAGCGGTGGATCCTCAACGGGTGGCTACACCTTC. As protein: CASSGGSSTGGYTF.

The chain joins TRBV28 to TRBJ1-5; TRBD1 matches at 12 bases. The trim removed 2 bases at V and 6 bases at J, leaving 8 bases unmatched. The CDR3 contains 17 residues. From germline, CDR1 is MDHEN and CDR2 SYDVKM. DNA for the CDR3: TGTGCCAGCAGTTTAGGAGGGGGGACAGGGGGCGGTCAGCCCCAGCATTTT. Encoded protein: CASSLGGGTGGGQPQHF.

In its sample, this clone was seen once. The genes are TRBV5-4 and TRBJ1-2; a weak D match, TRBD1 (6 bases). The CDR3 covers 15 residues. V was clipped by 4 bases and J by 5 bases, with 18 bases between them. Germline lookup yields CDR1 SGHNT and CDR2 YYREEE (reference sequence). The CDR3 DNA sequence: TGTGCCAGCAGCCGCATCGATAGGACAGATTATGGCTACACCTTC. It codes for CASSRIDRTDYGYTF.